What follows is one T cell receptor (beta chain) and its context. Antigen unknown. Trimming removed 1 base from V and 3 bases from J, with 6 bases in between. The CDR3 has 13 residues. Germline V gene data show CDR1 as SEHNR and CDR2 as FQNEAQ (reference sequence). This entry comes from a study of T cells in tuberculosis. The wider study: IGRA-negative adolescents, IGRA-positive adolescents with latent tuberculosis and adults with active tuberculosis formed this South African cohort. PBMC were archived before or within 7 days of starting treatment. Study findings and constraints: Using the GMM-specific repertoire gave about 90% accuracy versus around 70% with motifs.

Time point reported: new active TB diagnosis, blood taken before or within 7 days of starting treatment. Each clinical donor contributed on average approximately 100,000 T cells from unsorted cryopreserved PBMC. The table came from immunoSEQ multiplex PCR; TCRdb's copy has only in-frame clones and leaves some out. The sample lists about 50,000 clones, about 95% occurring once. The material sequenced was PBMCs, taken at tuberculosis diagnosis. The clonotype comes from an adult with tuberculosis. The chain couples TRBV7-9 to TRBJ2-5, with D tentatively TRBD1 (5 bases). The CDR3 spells CASSLVTEETQYF. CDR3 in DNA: TGTGCCAGCAGCTTAGTGACAGAAGAGACCCAGTACTTC.